These 28 T cell receptor beta chains were sequenced from one sample in a study of vaccination and CD4 T cells after COVID-19. The antigens for these receptors are not known. Treatment noted: roughly 10-day PBMC culture with coronavirus spike peptide pools or control peptides (ViraFEST assay). CD4+ T lymphocytes from the unexposed donor were collected before the COVID-19 pandemic (2011-2018). Researchers used the Oncomine TCR Beta short-read assay to sequence DNA from cultured CD4+ T cells. One entry per CDR3 protein results from TCRdb running MiXCR on the PCR reads. The repertoire holds several thousand distinct CDR3 sequences, with about two thirds as singletons. The sample consisted of CD4+ T cells from blood, cultured in vitro. These receptors were taken from a human donor in good health.

This clonotype was seen a handful of times. The genes are TRBV7-2 and TRBJ1-2, with TRBD1 matching 8 bases. The CDR3 sequence is 14 residues long. Germline V CDR1 and CDR2: SGHTA, FQGNSA. V was clipped by 2 bases and J by 4 bases; unmatched bases: 3. The CDR3 sequence is CASSLMTGVYGYTF. The CDR3 coding sequence is TGTGCCAGCAGCTTAATGACAGGGGTCTATGGCTACACCTTC.

V usage is TRBV10-3 and J usage is TRBJ2-7; TRBD2 agrees at 10 bases. Germline V gene lookup returns CDR1 ENHRY and CDR2 SYGVKD. The CDR3 consists of 16 residues. Germline trimming cut 2 bases from V and 7 bases from J; bases unmatched to any gene: 11. In nucleotides, the CDR3 is TGTGCCATCAGTGAGCCAGCGGGAGGGCCCATCGGGGAGCAGTACTTC. This translates into CAISEPAGGPIGEQYF.

CDR3 sequence: CASSGREGTDTQYF. The DNA of the CDR3 is TGTGCCAGCAGTGGACGGGAGGGCACAGATACGCAGTATTTT. J is TRBJ2-3 and V is TRBV6-1, with 7 bases lining up with TRBD2. The CDR3 loop spans 14 amino acids. Germline V lookup: CDR1 MNHNS, CDR2 SASEGT. Trimming removed 4 bases from V and 1 base from J; junction bases left unmatched: 2.

The V and J genes are TRBV9 and TRBJ1-5; 7 bases line up with TRBD1. The trim removed 0 bases at V and 6 bases at J, leaving 3 bases unmatched. In germline, CDR1 is SGDLS, CDR2 YYNGEE. The CDR3 runs 14 residues. CDR3 sequence (DNA): TGTGCCAGCAGCGTAGCAGGGGGGGGTCAGCCCCAGCATTTT. Encoded protein: CASSVAGGGQPQHF. Full variable domain (remainder filled in from reference TRBV9 and TRBJ1-5): DSGVTQTPKHLITATGQRVTLRCSPRSGDLSVYWYQQSLDQGLQFLIQYYNGEERAKGNILERFSAQQFPDLHSELNLSSLELGDSALYFCASSVAGGGQPQHFGDGTRLSIL.

This chain uses TRBV19 with TRBJ1-6; D is ambiguous. The CDR3 length is 13 residues. Germline lookup yields CDR1 LNHDA and CDR2 SQIVND (reference sequence). V lost 10 bases and J lost 11, with 18 bases in between. The CDR3 nucleotides read TGTGCCACAAGTACCCTTTCTGACCCACCCCTCCACTTT. It yields the protein CATSTLSDPPLHF.

The V call is TRBV12-3 or TRBV12-4, the J call TRBJ2-2; D ambiguous. V was clipped by 2 bases and J by 2 bases, with 9 bases between them. This CDR3 has 15 residues. CDR3 DNA: TGTGCCAGCAGTTTAAGGGCAGTCAACACCGGGGAGCTGTTTTTT. Amino acid sequence: CASSLRAVNTGELFF.

This rearrangement joins TRBV10-3 to TRBJ1-5, with TRBD1 identical over 7 bases. V shed 5 bases and J 4 bases; nucleotides not matched to a gene: 11. In germline, CDR1 is ENHRY, CDR2 SYGVKD. The CDR3 length is 16 residues. The CDR3 here is CAISRTGQTGNQPQHF. The CDR3 DNA reads TGTGCCATCAGTCGGACGGGGCAGACAGGGAATCAGCCCCAGCATTTT.

In this sample, this clonotype turned up a few times. The gene calls are TRBV20-1 and TRBJ1-2; the D gene is possibly TRBD1 (6 bases). Trimming took 3 bases from V and 9 from J, leaving 14 bases between them. The CDR3 contains 12 residues. Germline assignment: CDR1 DFQATT and CDR2 SNEGSKA (reference sequence). CDR3 sequence: CSASGGGERYTF. The CDR3 DNA reads as TGCAGTGCTAGTGGAGGGGGGGAACGCTACACCTTC.

The J gene is TRBJ1-5, the V gene TRBV2; D is ambiguous. The V end lost 6 bases, the J end lost 5 bases, and 8 bases lay between the germline ends. CDR3 length: 12 residues. Germline CDR1 is SNHLY and CDR2 is FYNNEI. Here the CDR3 DNA reads TGTGCCAGCAGAGACACCGATCAGCCCCAGCATTTT. Translated, it gives CASRDTDQPQHF.

This clonotype was counted only a few times. This rearrangement joins TRBV27 to TRBJ2-5, with 7 bases matching TRBD1. Germline loops: CDR1 MNHEY, CDR2 SMNVEV (reference sequence). The CDR3 covers 14 residues. V shed 2 bases and J 4 bases; nucleotides not matched to a gene: 4. CDR3 protein: CASSLRQGLETQYF. CDR3 sequence (DNA): TGTGCCAGCAGTTTACGACAGGGTTTAGAGACCCAGTACTTC.

The CDR3 reads CATRTGDSPLHF. The CDR3 coding sequence is TGTGCCACCCGGACAGGGGATTCACCCCTCCACTTT. This rearrangement joins TRBV30 to TRBJ1-6; TRBD1 agrees at 9 bases. The J segment lost 8 bases and the V segment lost 8 bases, leaving 4 bases of the junction unmatched. The CDR3 runs to 12 residues. Germline V gives CDR1 GTSNPN, CDR2 SVGIG (reference sequence).

CDR3 nucleotides: TGTGCCAGCAGTTTTAGGACAGCTAATTCACCCCTCCACTTT. Translated: CASSFRTANSPLHF. The chain combines TRBV27 with TRBJ1-6; D may be TRBD1 (6 bases). Looked up from germline, CDR1 is MNHEY and CDR2 is SMNVEV (reference sequence). Trimming took 3 bases from V and 6 from J, leaving 9 bases between them. The CDR3 has 14 residues.

This sequence joins TRBV11-2 and TRBJ2-3; TRBD2 aligns across 13 bases. The CDR3 runs to 21 residues. J lost 4 bases, V lost 3 bases, and 19 bases had no gene match. Germline CDR1 and CDR2: SGHAT and FQNNGV. In DNA form, the CDR3 reads TGTGCCAGCAGCTTCCGATCGGGACTAGCGGGGATAATGGCCACCCCAGATACGCAGTATTTT. It specifies CASSFRSGLAGIMATPDTQYF.

This chain connects TRBV2 to TRBJ1-6, with TRBD1 identical over 7 bases. This CDR3 spans 15 amino acids. Germline CDR1 SNHLY, CDR2 FYNNEI. V shed 5 bases and J 5 bases; nucleotides not matched to a gene: 6. This chain's CDR3 is CASSRQGLNNSPLHF. The CDR3 DNA reads TGTGCCAGCAGTAGACAGGGATTAAATAATTCACCCCTCCACTTT.

This clonotype came up a few times. The chain employs TRBV14 and TRBJ1-2; D unclear. The V gene's germline CDR1 is SGHDN and CDR2 FVKESK. This CDR3 has 12 amino acids. Trimming removed 10 bases from V and 6 bases from J, with 15 bases in between. The CDR3 here is CAIGRRRDGYTF. CDR3 in DNA: TGTGCCATCGGTCGCAGGAGGGATGGCTACACCTTC. Using reference TRBV14 and TRBJ1-2 for the parts outside the CDR3, the full variable domain is EAGVTQFPSHSVIEKGQTVTLRCDPISGHDNLYWYRRVMGKEIKFLLHFVKESKQDESGMPNNRFLAERTGGTYSTLKVQPAELEDSGVYFCAIGRRRDGYTFGSGTRLTVV.

The genes are TRBV20-1 and TRBJ1-1; D unclear. V shed 1 base and J shed 4 bases, with 7 bases lying between them. Looked up from germline, CDR1 is DFQATT and CDR2 is SNEGSKA (reference sequence). CDR3 length: 12 residues. The CDR3 region is CSARAPGTEAFF. The CDR3 DNA sequence: TGCAGTGCTAGAGCCCCAGGCACTGAAGCTTTCTTT.

The CDR3 nucleotides read TGTGCCAGTAAAAAGGGCGGGGAAAAACTGTTTTTT. Translated, it gives CASKKGGEKLFF. V usage is TRBV19 and J usage is TRBJ1-4, with D unresolved. The CDR3 contains 12 residues. Trimming removed 7 bases at V and 8 bases at J, with 11 bases between. Germline CDR1 is LNHDA and CDR2 is SQIVND (reference sequence).

This clonotype has a handful of counts. The chain recombines TRBV20-1 with TRBJ1-5; the D is unclear. V gave up 0 bases and J gave up 1 base, with 10 bases separating them. The V gene's germline CDR1 is DFQATT and CDR2 SNEGSKA (reference sequence). This CDR3 is 15 amino acids long. CDR3 loop: CSARDGKGSNQPQHF. Written as DNA, the CDR3 is TGCAGTGCTAGAGATGGGAAGGGAAGCAATCAGCCCCAGCATTTT.

The genes are TRBV7-8 and TRBJ1-3; possibly TRBD1 for D (5 bases). Germline-derived CDR1 and CDR2 are SGHVS and FQNEAQ. This CDR3 has 14 amino acids. Trimming took 6 bases from V and 1 from J, leaving 10 bases between them. CDR3 amino acids: CASSPGTSGNTIYF. The CDR3 DNA reads as TGTGCCAGCAGTCCCGGGACTTCTGGAAACACCATATATTTT.

The chain joins TRBV15 to TRBJ1-3; tentative D call: TRBD1 (5 bases). The CDR3 loop spans 16 amino acids. V lost 3 bases to trimming and J lost 0 bases, with 12 bases between them. The V gene's germline CDR1 is LNHNV and CDR2 YYDKDF (reference sequence). The CDR3 bases are TGTGCCACCAGCAGCTGGGGCGGGACCTCTGGAAACACCATATATTTT. This sequence encodes CATSSWGGTSGNTIYF.

V and J are TRBV2 and TRBJ1-5; perhaps TRBD1 as D (5 bases). The CDR3 runs 14 residues. Germline CDR1 is SNHLY and CDR2 is FYNNEI. V was pared by 7 bases and J by 2 bases, with 12 bases between. The CDR3, as DNA: TGTGCCAGCAAAAGGCAGGGTGGCAATCAGCCCCAGCATTTT. It codes for CASKRQGGNQPQHF.

V gene TRBV20-1 combines with J gene TRBJ2-3, with 7 positions matching TRBD2. The junction had 8 bases not matched to a gene; V was cut back by 6 bases and J by 2 bases. The CDR3 contains 14 residues. Germline CDR1 DFQATT, CDR2 SNEGSKA (reference sequence). CDR3 residues: CSAYVAGATDTQYF. CDR3 bases: TGCAGTGCATACGTGGCGGGAGCCACAGATACGCAGTATTTT.

The chain recombines TRBV6-1 with TRBJ2-1, with D possibly being TRBD1 (6 bases). This CDR3 is built from 16 residues. The V gene lost 7 bases and the J gene lost 2 bases, with 18 bases spanning the gap. Germline loops: CDR1 MNHNS, CDR2 SASEGT. CDR3 protein: CASTLRARGAYNEQFF. The DNA for the CDR3 is TGTGCCAGCACTCTGAGGGCCAGGGGAGCCTACAATGAGCAGTTCTTC.

Only a few counts were recorded for this clonotype. The chain recombines TRBV2 with TRBJ2-2; 9 nucleotides line up with TRBD1. The ends lost 4 bases at V and 7 bases at J; junction bases unmatched: 4. Germline lookup yields CDR1 SNHLY and CDR2 FYNNEI. The CDR3 spans 14 residues. This CDR3 reads CASSVGTGYGELFF. DNA of the CDR3: TGTGCCAGCAGTGTAGGGACAGGGTACGGGGAGCTGTTTTTT.

V and J are TRBV20-1 and TRBJ1-2; D not certain. CDR3 length: 14 residues. Germline V CDR1 and CDR2: DFQATT, SNEGSKA (reference sequence). V lost 0 bases to trimming and J lost 4 bases, with 12 bases between them. This CDR3 reads CSAREQTVPYGYTF. DNA of the CDR3: TGCAGTGCTAGAGAACAAACAGTCCCCTATGGCTACACCTTC.

This clonotype showed up just a few times. The V gene is TRBV6-1, the J gene TRBJ2-5, with a possible D match to TRBD1 (6 bases). V dropped 6 bases and J dropped 4 bases, with 15 bases sitting between them. Germline CDR1 reads MNHNS; CDR2 reads SASEGT. The CDR3 spans 14 residues. The CDR3 sequence: CASRQDSPSETQYF. CDR3 nucleotides: TGTGCCAGCAGGCAGGACAGTCCTTCAGAGACCCAGTACTTC.

The V and J genes are TRBV6-5 and TRBJ1-2; a weak D match, TRBD1 (6 bases). Trimming left V 0 bases short and J 7 bases short, with 9 bases between. CDR1 is MNHEY and CDR2 is SVGAGI in the germline V gene. The CDR3 is 13 amino acids. CDR3 residues: CASSYSQGGGYTF. The CDR3 bases are TGTGCCAGCAGTTACTCACAGGGAGGTGGCTACACCTTC.

The chain recombines TRBV12-3 or TRBV12-4 with TRBJ1-2; D is uncertain. This CDR3 region has 13 residues. V lost 3 bases, J lost 5 bases, and 10 bases lay in between. The CDR3 here is CASSFDTTYGYTF. Written as DNA, the CDR3 is TGTGCCAGCAGTTTTGACACTACTTATGGCTACACCTTC.